The 8 T cell receptor beta chains below come from one sample, sequenced in a study of beta chain features in type 1 diabetes. Expressed TCRB transcripts were sequenced because the isolated RNA had all been reverse transcribed beforehand. Assay used: immunoSEQ multiplex PCR; TCRdb lists only in-frame clones, some missing. This table holds about 930,000 clones, about a sixth found once. The sequencing input was naive CD4+ T cells from blood. All receptors derive from a woman aged 18-29 years in good health.

This chain links TRBV18 with TRBJ2-1; no reliable D call. V lost 2 bases and J lost 9, with 8 bases in between. The V gene's germline CDR1 is KGHSH and CDR2 LQKENI. The CDR3 is made up of 12 amino acids. CDR3 in DNA: TGTGCCAGCTCACCAACTCGAAGTGAGCAGTTCTTC. Translation: CASSPTRSEQFF.

This clone was counted between two and nine times. The rearrangement joins TRBV18 to TRBJ2-1; 9 bases match TRBD1. The CDR3 contains 15 residues. Germline assignment: CDR1 KGHSH and CDR2 LQKENI. With V trimmed by 2 bases and J by 3 bases, 2 bases remained unmatched. CDR3 sequence: CASSPGQGIYNEQFF. In DNA, the CDR3 is TGTGCCAGCTCACCAGGACAGGGGATCTACAATGAGCAGTTCTTC.

The chain combines TRBV5-8 with TRBJ1-5, with 10 bases lining up with TRBD1. This CDR3 region has 17 residues. The J segment lost 9 bases and the V segment lost 2 bases, leaving 14 bases of the junction unmatched. Germline CDR1 is SGHTS and CDR2 is YDEGEE. CDR3 sequence reads: CASSFRTPGQGDRPQHF. Written as DNA, the CDR3 is TGTGCCAGCAGCTTCCGCACGCCAGGACAGGGGGATCGGCCCCAGCATTTT.

This chain connects TRBV2 to TRBJ2-7, with D possibly TRBD2 on 5 matching bases. V was shortened by 8 bases and J by 6 bases, with 20 bases between the two germline ends. The CDR3 length is 14 residues. CDR1 and CDR2 from the germline V gene are SNHLY and FYNNEI. CDR3 in amino acids: CASSRAGLYVEQYF. The CDR3 DNA is TGTGCCAGCTCAAGGGCGGGCCTTTACGTCGAGCAGTACTTC.

The V and J genes are TRBV4-1 and TRBJ2-7, with D possibly matching TRBD2 (6 bases). This CDR3 has 16 amino acids. Trimming took 0 bases from V and 0 from J, leaving 12 bases between them. Looked up from germline, CDR1 is MGHRA and CDR2 is YSYEKL. The CDR3 region has the DNA TGCGCCAGCAGCCAAGATTACGGGAGAGTCTCCTACGAGCAGTACTTC. It encodes CASSQDYGRVSYEQYF.

The rearrangement links TRBV2 to TRBJ2-1; TRBD2 matches at 10 bases. The length of the CDR3 is 15 residues. Germline values: CDR1 SNHLY, CDR2 FYNNEI. V lost 6 bases to trimming and J lost 7 bases; unmatched junction nucleotides: 9. The CDR3 protein is CASSPQAGGPNEQFF. The CDR3 DNA is TGTGCCAGCAGCCCCCAAGCGGGAGGGCCGAATGAGCAGTTCTTC.

A few counts support this clone. The chain has TRBV13 and TRBJ2-2, with unresolved D. This CDR3 region has 16 residues. Germline V gene lookup returns CDR1 PRHDT and CDR2 FYEKMQ (reference sequence). Trimming cost V 0 bases and J 5 bases, with 13 bases left between them. The CDR3 region has the DNA TGTGCCAGCAGCTTAGGCGTAGGGTCGGTTACCGGGGAGCTGTTTTTT. It yields the protein CASSLGVGSVTGELFF. The whole variable domain, remainder taken from reference TRBV13 and TRBJ2-2, is AAGVIQSPRHLIKEKRETATLKCYPIPRHDTVYWYQQGPGQDPQFLISFYEKMQSDKGSIPDRFSAQQFSDYHSELNMSSLELGDSALYFCASSLGVGSVTGELFFGEGSRLTVL.

The chain recombines TRBV10-3 with TRBJ1-3; tentative D call: TRBD1 (5 bases). V was clipped by 2 bases and J by 4 bases, with 12 bases between them. This CDR3 is 15 amino acids long. Germline CDR1 is ENHRY and CDR2 is SYGVKD. The CDR3 DNA reads TGTGCCATCAGTGAGCAGGGAGGATTCGGAAACACCATATATTTT. It translates to CAISEQGGFGNTIYF.